The 5 T cell receptor beta chains in this list originate from one sample, sequenced in a study of blood T cell repertoires in COVID-19. The repertoire was sequenced with immunoSEQ multiplex PCR; TCRdb's copy has only in-frame clones and lacks some. The repertoire has about 170,000 clones, just under 85% of them found once; the top ten carry 7.5% to 8%. The sample taken for sequencing was peripheral blood. These receptors were collected from a man aged 35-49 years who had recovered from COVID-19.

The rearrangement uses TRBV5-4 and TRBJ2-3; no firm D call. CDR1 is SGHNT, CDR2 YYREEE, per germline (reference sequence). This CDR3 contains 14 residues. The V gene lost 2 bases and the J gene lost 5 bases, with 12 bases spanning the gap. The CDR3 DNA is TGTGCCAGCAGCTTCTCCAGGCGTGAAGATACGCAGTATTTT. Translated: CASSFSRREDTQYF.

This chain's CDR3 is CASSTRAQTGSSYGYTF. CDR3 nucleotides: TGTGCCAGCAGTACCAGGGCCCAAACAGGGAGTAGCTATGGCTACACCTTC. The chain carries TRBV7-8 and TRBJ1-2; tentative D call: TRBD1 (6 bases). V was clipped by 6 bases and J by 4 bases, with 24 bases between them. Looked up from germline, CDR1 is SGHVS and CDR2 is FQNEAQ. CDR3 length equals 17 residues. The whole variable domain, filled in from reference TRBV7-8 and TRBJ1-2, reads GAGVSQSPRYKVAKRGQDVALRCDPISGHVSLFWYQQALGQGPEFLTYFQNEAQLDKSGLPSDRFFAERPEGSVSTLKIQRTQQEDSAVYLCASSTRAQTGSSYGYTFGSGTRLTVV.

The chain links TRBV27 to TRBJ2-2; D unclear. This CDR3 spans 16 amino acids. In germline, CDR1 is MNHEY, CDR2 SMNVEV (reference sequence). The germline V and J ends were trimmed by 5 bases and 5 bases, with 18 bases remaining between them. DNA of the CDR3: TGTGCCAGCAGTCATAGACGGGTGCCAGAAACCGGGGAGCTGTTTTTT. This gives the protein CASSHRRVPETGELFF.

V usage is TRBV30 and J usage is TRBJ2-3; 7 bases fit TRBD1. Germline CDR1 GTSNPN, CDR2 SVGIG (reference sequence). Trimming removed 7 bases from V and 2 bases from J; junction bases left unmatched: 3. This CDR3 has 12 residues. This CDR3 is CALDRITDTQYF. As DNA, the CDR3 is TGTGCCTTGGACAGGATCACAGATACGCAGTATTTT.

The V call is TRBV30, the J call TRBJ1-4; TRBD1 agrees at 8 bases. Germline V gene lookup returns CDR1 GTSNPN and CDR2 SVGIG (reference sequence). V was clipped by 0 bases and J by 7 bases; unmatched bases: 4. The CDR3 contains 14 residues. The CDR3 loop reads CAWSVNQGAEKLFF. The CDR3 region has the DNA TGTGCCTGGAGTGTAAATCAGGGGGCTGAAAAACTGTTTTTT.